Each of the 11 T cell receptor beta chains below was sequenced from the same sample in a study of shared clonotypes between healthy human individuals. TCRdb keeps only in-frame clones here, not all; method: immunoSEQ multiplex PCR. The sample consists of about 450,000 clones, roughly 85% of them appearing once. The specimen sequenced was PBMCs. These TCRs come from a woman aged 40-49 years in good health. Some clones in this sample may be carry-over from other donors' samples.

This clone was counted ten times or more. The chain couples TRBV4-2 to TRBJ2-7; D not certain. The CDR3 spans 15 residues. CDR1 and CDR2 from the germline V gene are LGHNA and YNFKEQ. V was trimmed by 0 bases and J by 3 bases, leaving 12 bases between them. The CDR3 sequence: CASSQDSSGYYEQYF. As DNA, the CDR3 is TGTGCCAGCAGCCAAGATTCGTCCGGGTACTACGAGCAGTACTTC.

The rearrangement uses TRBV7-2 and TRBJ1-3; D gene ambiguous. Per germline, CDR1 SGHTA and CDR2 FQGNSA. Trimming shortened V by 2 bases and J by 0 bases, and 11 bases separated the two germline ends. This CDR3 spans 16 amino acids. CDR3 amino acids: CASSLNAANSGNTIYF. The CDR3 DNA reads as TGTGCCAGCAGCTTAAACGCAGCGAACTCTGGAAACACCATATATTTT.

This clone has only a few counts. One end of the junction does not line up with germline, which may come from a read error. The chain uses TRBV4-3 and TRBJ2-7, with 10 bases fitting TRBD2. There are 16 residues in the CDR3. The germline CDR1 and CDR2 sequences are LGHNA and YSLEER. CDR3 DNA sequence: TGCGCCAGCAGCGCGATCGAAAGCGGGAGGGCCTATGAGCAGTACTTC. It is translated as CASSAIESGRAYEQYF.

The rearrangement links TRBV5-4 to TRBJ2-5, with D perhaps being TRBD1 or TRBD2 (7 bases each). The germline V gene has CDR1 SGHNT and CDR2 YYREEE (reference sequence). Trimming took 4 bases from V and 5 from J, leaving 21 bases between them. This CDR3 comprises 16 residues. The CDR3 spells CASSPNRGGPEETQYF. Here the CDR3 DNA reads TGTGCCAGCAGCCCCAACAGGGGAGGGCCTGAGGAGACCCAGTACTTC.

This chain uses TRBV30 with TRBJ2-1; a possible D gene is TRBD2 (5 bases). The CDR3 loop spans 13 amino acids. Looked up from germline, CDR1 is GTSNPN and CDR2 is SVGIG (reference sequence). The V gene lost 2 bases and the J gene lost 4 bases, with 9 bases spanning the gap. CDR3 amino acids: CAWSRGNYNEQFF. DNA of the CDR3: TGTGCCTGGAGTCGAGGGAATTACAATGAGCAGTTCTTC.

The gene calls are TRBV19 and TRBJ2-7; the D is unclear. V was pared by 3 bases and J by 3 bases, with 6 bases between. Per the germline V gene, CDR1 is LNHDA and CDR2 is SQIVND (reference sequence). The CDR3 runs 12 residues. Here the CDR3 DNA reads TGTGCCAGTAGTATTGATGGCTACGAGCAGTACTTC. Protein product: CASSIDGYEQYF. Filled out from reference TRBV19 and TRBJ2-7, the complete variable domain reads DGGITQSPKYLFRKEGQNVTLSCEQNLNHDAMYWYRQDPGQGLRLIYYSQIVNDFQKGDIAEGYSVSREKKESFPLTVTSAQKNPTAFYLCASSIDGYEQYFGPGTRLTVT.

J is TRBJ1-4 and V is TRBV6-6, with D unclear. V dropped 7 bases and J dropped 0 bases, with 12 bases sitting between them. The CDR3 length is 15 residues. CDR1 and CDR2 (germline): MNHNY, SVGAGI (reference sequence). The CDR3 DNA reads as TGTGCCAGCAAGGTTACGGGATCAACTAATGAAAAACTGTTTTTT. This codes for CASKVTGSTNEKLFF.

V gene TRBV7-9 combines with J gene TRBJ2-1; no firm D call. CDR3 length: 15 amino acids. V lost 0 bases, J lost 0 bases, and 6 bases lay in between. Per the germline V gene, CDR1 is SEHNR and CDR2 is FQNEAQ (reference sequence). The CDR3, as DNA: TGTGCCAGCAGCTTAGCTCGGAGCTCCTACAATGAGCAGTTCTTC. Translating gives CASSLARSSYNEQFF.

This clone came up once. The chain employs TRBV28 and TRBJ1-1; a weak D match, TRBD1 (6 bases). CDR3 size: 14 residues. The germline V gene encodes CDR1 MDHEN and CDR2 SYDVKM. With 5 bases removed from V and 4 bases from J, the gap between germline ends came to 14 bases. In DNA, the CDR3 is TGTGCCAGCAGTCAACAGGGCGGGGGCACTGAAGCTTTCTTT. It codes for CASSQQGGGTEAFF.

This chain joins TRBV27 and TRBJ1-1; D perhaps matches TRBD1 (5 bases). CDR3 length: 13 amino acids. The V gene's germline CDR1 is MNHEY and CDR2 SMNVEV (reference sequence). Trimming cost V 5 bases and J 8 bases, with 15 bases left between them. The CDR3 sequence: CASSPLINREAFF. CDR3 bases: TGTGCCAGCAGTCCCTTAATTAACAGGGAAGCTTTCTTT.

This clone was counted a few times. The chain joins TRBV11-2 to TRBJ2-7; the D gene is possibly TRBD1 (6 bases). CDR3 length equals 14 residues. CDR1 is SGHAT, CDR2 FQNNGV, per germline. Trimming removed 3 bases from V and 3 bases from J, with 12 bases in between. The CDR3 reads CASSFDRWIYEQYF. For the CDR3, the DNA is TGTGCCAGCAGCTTTGACAGGTGGATCTACGAGCAGTACTTC.